This TCR beta chain was obtained from a study of blood T cell repertoires in COVID-19. Only a few counts were recorded for this clone. CDR1 is SEHNR, CDR2 FQNEAQ, per germline (reference sequence). The CDR3 consists of 16 residues. V lost 1 base and J 1 base, leaving 12 bases between the germline ends. TCRdb's copy holds only in-frame clones and misses some; the assay was immunoSEQ multiplex PCR. The data hold about 36,000 clones, with around 90% observed a single time. The sample consisted of peripheral blood. This receptor was identified in a man aged 55 to 70 with acute or convalescent COVID-19. V gene TRBV7-9 combines with J gene TRBJ2-3; D may be TRBD2 (5 bases). The DNA of the CDR3 is TGTGCCAGCAGCTTAGATCTCGCGGGCGGCACAGATACGCAGTATTTT. Residues: CASSLDLAGGTDTQYF.